This TCR beta chain was recorded in a study of T cells after yellow fever vaccination. The wider study: SMART-Seq v4 Ultra Low Input served to prepare low-cell-number fractions.

Overall study findings and caveats: The secondary response peaked faster, at day 5 versus 15, but was weaker. Most clones from primary vaccination resurfaced after the booster (under 97% CD4, over 75% CD8).

MiXCR, applied by TCRdb to the 5' RACE reads, yields one record per CDR3 protein. The sample has about 340,000 distinct CDR3 sequences; around 13% are singletons. Comments on this clonotype: The antigen remains undetermined.

Trimming cost V 1 base and J 4 bases, with 5 bases left between them. The CDR3 consists of 13 residues. The germline gives CDR1 SGHDN, CDR2 FVKESK. This TCR came from a man younger than 35 who received the YFV17D yellow fever vaccine. This chain joins TRBV14 and TRBJ2-1; D not resolved. The material was CD4+ T cells sorted from PBMCs, obtained 15 days after the yellow fever booster vaccination. The CDR3 region has the DNA TGTGCCAGCAGCCAAGCTCGGTACAATGAGCAGTTCTTC. Translating gives CASSQARYNEQFF.